This record concerns one T cell receptor (beta chain) sequence. The antigen remains unidentified. Read coverage stops 3 residues before the CDR3 terminus; the germline J gene supplies the remainder. The entry originates in a study of T cell clonality in common variable immunodeficiency. TCRdb's table, derived via immunoSEQ multiplex PCR, lists solely in-frame clones and lacks some. The sample holds 35,000 to 45,000 clones, and no clone turns up only once. Whole-study results and caveats: What drives increased CVID clonality needs T cell subpopulation sequencing. Fewer TCRbeta clones were shared among CVID subjects than controls.

V was pared by 3 bases and J by 3 bases, with 9 bases between. This CDR3 has 15 residues. Germline assignment: CDR1 MNHNS and CDR2 SASEGT. The TCR comes from a person aged 18 to 70 in good health. The sample comprised peripheral blood mononuclear cells. This rearrangement joins TRBV6-1 to TRBJ2-6; no clear D. CDR3 DNA (partial): TGTGCCAGCAGTGAGTACGGTGATGGGGCCAACGTC. Translation: CASSEYGDGANV. From start to end, the CDR3 is CASSEYGDGANVLTF.